These T cell receptor beta chains were read from a single sample in a study of post-analysis software for immune sequencing data. TCRdb re-derived calls from the PCR reads in MiXCR, one entry per CDR3 protein. The top ten clones hold 9.5% to 13% of a sample with around 440,000 distinct CDR3 sequences, 45% of them seen once. The specimen sequenced was blood. These receptors all come from a girl under 18 with multiple sclerosis. Each CDR3 is given with its conserved first and last residue. D genes are given only for firm matches. The size field is filled for only some rows; it gives once, few, many or a size class.

>-|TRBV10-3|-|TRBJ1-1
TGTGCCATCATCTCAGACACGGAGAACACTGAAGCTTTCTTT
CAIISDTENTEAFF
>-|TRBV27|few|TRBJ1-6
TGTGCCAGCAGTTCTTACAGGGAACTTAATTCACCCCTCCACTTT
CASSSYRELNSPLHF
>TRBD2|TRBV4-1|-|TRBJ2-5
TGCGCCAGCAGCCACCGGACTAGCGGGAGTGTGGAGACCCAGTACTTC
CASSHRTSGSVETQYF
>-|TRBV7-3|-|TRBJ1-1
TGTGCCAGCAGCTCACAGTCTAACACTGAAGCTTTCTTT
CASSSQSNTEAFF
>-|TRBV4-3|few|TRBJ2-7
TGCGCCAGCAGCCAAGATTTCGGATACTACGAGCAGTACTTC
CASSQDFGYYEQYF
>-|TRBV6-5|few|TRBJ2-5
TGTGCCAGCAGTTACCAGGACAGAGCCCAAGAGACCCAGTACTTC
CASSYQDRAQETQYF
>-|TRBV7-9|-|TRBJ2-7
TGTGCCAGCAGCTTCCCCCAGAGCTCCTACGAGCAGTACTTC
CASSFPQSSYEQYF
>-|TRBV5-1|few|TRBJ2-7
TGCGCCAGCAGGGGAATGGCCTACGAGCAGTACTTC
CASRGMAYEQYF
>-|TRBV30|-|TRBJ2-7
TGTGCCTGGAGTGTTGGAAATTACGAGCAGTACTTC
CAWSVGNYEQYF
>-|TRBV27|-|TRBJ2-1
TGTGCCAGCAGTTCAGGGTGGGGGGGCATTACCCCCTCCTACAATGAGCAGTTCTTC
CASSSGWGGITPSYNEQFF
>TRBD2|TRBV12-3/TRBV12-4|-|TRBJ2-3
TGTGCCAGCAGTCCCCCTAGGAAGGGTAGCGGGTCTGCTGATGCGCAGTATTTT
CASSPPRKGSGSADAQYF
>-|TRBV5-1|few|TRBJ2-2
TGCGCCAGCAGCCTGAGGTTCAACACCGGGGAGCTGTTTTTT
CASSLRFNTGELFF
>-|TRBV9|-|TRBJ2-7
TGTGCCAGCAGCGTAACCGACTCCTACGAGCAGTACTTC
CASSVTDSYEQYF
>-|TRBV29-1|-|TRBJ2-7
TGCAGCGTTGTAGGGGTCCACGAGCAGTACTTC
CSVVGVHEQYF
>TRBD1|TRBV10-2|-|TRBJ1-1
TGCGCCAGCAGTGTTCGGACAGGGAACACTGAAGCTTTCTTT
CASSVRTGNTEAFF
>TRBD1|TRBV20-1|-|TRBJ1-5
TGCAGTGCCTTTGACAGGGAGTTCCAGCCCCAGCATTTT
CSAFDREFQPQHF
>TRBD1|TRBV28|-|TRBJ1-5
TGTGCCAGCAGTTTGGACGGGACAGGGATGAATCGGCCCCAGCATTTT
CASSLDGTGMNRPQHF
>TRBD2|TRBV29-1|few|TRBJ2-3
TGCAGCGTTGAAGCGGGAGGGCCGGATACGCAGTATTTT
CSVEAGGPDTQYF
>-|TRBV20-1|-|TRBJ2-2
TGCAGTGCTAGGGGTCGGGACACCGGGGAGCTGTTTTTT
CSARGRDTGELFF
>-|TRBV4-1|-|TRBJ2-1
TGCGCCAGCAGCCAAGATCGGAGGGAGGTTTACAATGAGCAGTTCTTC
CASSQDRREVYNEQFF
>-|TRBV5-1|-|TRBJ2-3
TGCGCCAGCAGCTTGGGCGCTTTCCGCTCCGATACGCAGTATTTT
CASSLGAFRSDTQYF
>TRBD1|TRBV10-3|-|TRBJ1-1
TGTGCCATCAGTGATTCAGGGGGGAGGAACACTGAAGCTTTCTTT
CAISDSGGRNTEAFF
>TRBD1|TRBV7-3|few|TRBJ2-1
TGTGCCAGCAGCGCCCCAGGGACAGGGGGCTCCTACAATGAGCAGTTCTTC
CASSAPGTGGSYNEQFF
>TRBD2|TRBV5-1|few|TRBJ2-5
TGCGCCAGCAGCTCCGCCGGGGGGGCAGTCCAAGAGACCCAGTACTTC
CASSSAGGAVQETQYF
>TRBD2|TRBV20-1|few|TRBJ2-3
TGCAGTGCTAGACTAGGCGGGAGGGGACCAGATACGCAGTATTTT
CSARLGGRGPDTQYF
>-|TRBV20-1|-|TRBJ2-3
TGCAGTGCTAGCCCTCAGTTCACAGCTACGCAGTATTTT
CSASPQFTATQYF
>TRBD2|TRBV28|-|TRBJ2-4
TGTGCCAGCAGTCCGGGGGGGGCAGGCAAAAACATTCAGTACTTC
CASSPGGAGKNIQYF
>TRBD1|TRBV6-6|few|TRBJ2-1
TGTGCCAGCAGCCCGGGGACAGGGGCCAACAATGAGCAGTTCTTC
CASSPGTGANNEQFF
>-|TRBV20-1|-|TRBJ2-1
TGCAGTGCTAGAGATCTGGACTACAATGAGCAGTTCTTC
CSARDLDYNEQFF
>-|TRBV9|-|TRBJ1-6
TGTGCCAGCAGCGTAGATGATACGCGGAATTCACCCCTCCACTTT
CASSVDDTRNSPLHF
>-|TRBV7-2|few|TRBJ2-1
TGTGCCAGCGGCCGGGGAGGCTCCTACAATGAGCAGTTCTTC
CASGRGGSYNEQFF
>-|TRBV7-2|-|TRBJ2-5
TGTGCCAGCAGTCAACTTTGGCAGACCCAGTACTTC
CASSQLWQTQYF
>TRBD2|TRBV5-1|few|TRBJ2-1
TGCGCCAGCAGCTTGGATGCTAGCGGGATTTACAATGAGCAGTTCTTC
CASSLDASGIYNEQFF
>-|TRBV25-1|-|TRBJ2-1
TGTGCCAGCAGGGGGGAGAGCTCCTACAATGAGCAGTTCTTC
CASRGESSYNEQFF
>TRBD2|TRBV7-2|many|TRBJ2-5
TGTGCCAGCAGGAACCCTCTAGCGGGAGGGCCATGGGAGACCCAGTACTTC
CASRNPLAGGPWETQYF
>-|TRBV14|once|TRBJ1-2
TGTGCCAGCAGCCAAGGGAGCACCTATGGCTACACCTTC
CASSQGSTYGYTF
>TRBD2|TRBV29-1|-|TRBJ2-3
TGCAGCGTTGAAACTAGCGGGACTGGATCAGATACGCAGTATTTT
CSVETSGTGSDTQYF
>-|TRBV9|many|TRBJ2-7
TGTGCCAGCAGCGTAGCGGGGACCTACGAGCAGTACTTC
CASSVAGTYEQYF
>TRBD1|TRBV12-3/TRBV12-4|-|TRBJ2-7
TGTGCCAGCAGGGGGACAGGTATCTCCTACGAGCAGTACTTC
CASRGTGISYEQYF
>-|TRBV18|-|TRBJ2-3
TGTGCCAGCTCACCCCGACAGGCGACAACAGATACACAGTATTTT
CASSPRQATTDTQYF
>TRBD2|TRBV30|-|TRBJ2-7
TGTGCCTGGAGTACATCCCGAGGACAACGGGGGGACTACGAGCAGTACTTC
CAWSTSRGQRGDYEQYF
>-|TRBV5-5|-|TRBJ2-3
TGTGCCTTTGGGGCAGGGGTGAGCACAGATACGCAGTATTTT
CAFGAGVSTDTQYF
>TRBD1|TRBV29-1|-|TRBJ2-7
TGCAGCGTGTGGACAGGGAGGTACTACGAGCAGTACTTC
CSVWTGRYYEQYF
>-|TRBV7-2|-|TRBJ2-3
TGTGCCAGCAGCTCAGGAGTCCAGCGAAACACAGATACGCAGTATTTT
CASSSGVQRNTDTQYF
>TRBD1|TRBV28|few|TRBJ2-7
TGTGCCAGCGGAACTGCCGGGACAGGGGTCTGGACCTACGAGCAGTACTTC
CASGTAGTGVWTYEQYF
>TRBD1|TRBV9|-|TRBJ2-1
TGTGCCAGCAGCGTAGGGGGACAGTTATACAATGAGCAGTTCTTC
CASSVGGQLYNEQFF
>-|TRBV18|-|TRBJ2-7
TGTGCCAGCTCCCGGGAGGACAGCCAACATTACGAGCAGTACTTC
CASSREDSQHYEQYF
>TRBD1|TRBV29-1|many|TRBJ2-7
TGCAGCGCTTTAACAGGGGGCTCTTCCTACGAGCAGTACTTC
CSALTGGSSYEQYF
>-|TRBV20-1|-|TRBJ1-1
TGCAGTGCTGGAGAGCCCGGACGGAGGAACACTGAAGCTTTCTTT
CSAGEPGRRNTEAFF
>TRBD2|TRBV6-5|few|TRBJ2-1
TGTGCCAGCAGTTCAACCTCCGGGACTAGCTTGGGGGAGCAGTTCTTC
CASSSTSGTSLGEQFF
>TRBD2|TRBV20-1|-|TRBJ2-1
TGCAGTGCTCTTTCTAGCGGGAGGTCTTACAATGAGCAGTTCTTC
CSALSSGRSYNEQFF